This T cell receptor beta chain was sequenced in a study of identical twins. Study observations and caveats: Fewer insertions marked abundant cord blood beta clonotypes; young adult naive trended weakly, memory not at all.

MiXCR was run by TCRdb on the 5' RACE reads, yielding one entry per CDR3 protein. The table records nearly 200,000 distinct CDR3 sequences, approximately 15% of them present only once. Notes on this clonotype: Its antigen is as yet unknown.

Germline V gene lookup returns CDR1 MNHEY and CDR2 SMNVEV (reference sequence). Trimming left V 5 bases short and J 1 base short, with 14 bases between. This CDR3 is 15 amino acids long. This sample was shared with a second study, whose subject was T cells expressing NK-cell markers. That source adds: Seven of the eight sequenced donors were HCMV-seropositive; one was seronegative.

Sequenced: CD8+ T cells sorted from blood. The sequence derives from a young woman in good health. This sequence joins TRBV27 and TRBJ2-5, with D possibly matching TRBD2 (5 bases). The CDR3 DNA reads TGTGCCAGCAGTCCTTTAGCGAGGTCCCAAGAGACCCAGTACTTC. Amino acid sequence: CASSPLARSQETQYF.